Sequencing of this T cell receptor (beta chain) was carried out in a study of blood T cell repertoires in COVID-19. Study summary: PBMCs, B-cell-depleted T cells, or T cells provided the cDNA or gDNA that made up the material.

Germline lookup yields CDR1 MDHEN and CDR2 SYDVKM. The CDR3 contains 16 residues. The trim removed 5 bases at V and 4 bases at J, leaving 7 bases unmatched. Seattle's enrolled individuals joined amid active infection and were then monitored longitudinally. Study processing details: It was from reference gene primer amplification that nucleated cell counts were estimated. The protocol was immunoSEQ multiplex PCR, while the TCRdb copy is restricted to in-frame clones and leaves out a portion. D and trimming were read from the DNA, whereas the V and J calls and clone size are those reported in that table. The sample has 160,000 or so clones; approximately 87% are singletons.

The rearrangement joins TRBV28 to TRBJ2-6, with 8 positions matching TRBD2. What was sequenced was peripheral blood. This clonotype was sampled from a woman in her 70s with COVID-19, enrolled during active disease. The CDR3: CASSPPGGVGANVLTF. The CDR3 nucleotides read TGTGCCAGCAGTCCCCCGGGGGGGGTGGGGGCCAACGTCCTGACTTTC.